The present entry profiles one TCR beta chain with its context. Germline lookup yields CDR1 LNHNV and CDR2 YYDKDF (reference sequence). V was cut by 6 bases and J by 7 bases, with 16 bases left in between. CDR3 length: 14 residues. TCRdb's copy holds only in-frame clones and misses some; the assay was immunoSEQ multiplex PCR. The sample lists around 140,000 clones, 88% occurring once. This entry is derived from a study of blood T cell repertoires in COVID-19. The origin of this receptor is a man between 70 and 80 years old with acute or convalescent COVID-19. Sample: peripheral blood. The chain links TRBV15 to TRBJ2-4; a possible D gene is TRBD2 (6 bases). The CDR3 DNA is TGTGCCACCAGACTCCCCGGGACTGGGAACATTCAGTACTTC. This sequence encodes CATRLPGTGNIQYF.